Each of the 20 T cell receptor beta chains below was sequenced from the same sample in a study of CD8 T cells in Susac syndrome (dated by TCRdb to about 2019). The library was prepared using the immunoSEQ multiplex PCR assay. RNA was extracted with the RNeasy kit and roughly 0.45 to 1 ug was reverse transcribed using random hexamers. TCRdb ran its own pipeline on the public reads, namely fastp trimming at Q25 and MiXCR clone calling, and kept in-frame beta chains. Rows matching on CDR3 protein sequence are summarized as one entry with the most common DNA and genes. In all, the sample holds roughly 130,000 distinct CDR3 sequences, and roughly 95% of those were seen once. The ten largest clones add up to roughly 0.14% of the sample. The sample was CD4+ T cells from PBMCs. These TCRs come from a human donor with Susac syndrome.

J is TRBJ1-5 and V is TRBV15; no firm D call. This CDR3 has 15 residues. Germline V gives CDR1 LNHNV, CDR2 YYDKDF (reference sequence). With 0 bases removed from V and 7 bases from J, the gap between germline ends came to 13 bases. CDR3 residues: CATSRDNGVGQPQHF. In DNA form, the CDR3 reads TGTGCCACCAGCAGAGATAACGGGGTTGGGCAGCCCCAGCATTTT.

This rearrangement joins TRBV7-9 to TRBJ2-5; the match to TRBD2 covers 8 bases. Germline V CDR1 and CDR2: SEHNR, FQNEAQ (reference sequence). The CDR3 sequence is 13 residues long. J gave up 3 bases and V 9 bases, and 6 bases lay outside the gene matches. The CDR3 spells CASITSGKETQYF. The CDR3 nucleotides read TGTGCCAGTATCACTAGCGGAAAAGAGACCCAGTACTTC.

The chain combines TRBV28 with TRBJ2-7, with TRBD2 identical over 7 bases. The CDR3 runs 14 residues. Germline CDR1 is MDHEN and CDR2 is SYDVKM. V was clipped by 4 bases and J by 3 bases; unmatched bases: 6. The CDR3 sequence is CASSSSGERYEQYF. CDR3 DNA sequence: TGTGCCAGCAGTTCTAGCGGCGAACGCTACGAGCAGTACTTC.

The V gene is TRBV20-1, the J gene TRBJ1-1; the D is unclear. CDR1 DFQATT and CDR2 SNEGSKA come from the germline V gene (reference sequence). The CDR3 is made up of 13 amino acids. The ends were cut back, 3 bases at V and 4 bases at J, with 12 bases in the middle. The CDR3 nucleotides are TGCAGTGCTAGCGGGAACACCCTCACTGAAGCTTTCTTT. It encodes CSASGNTLTEAFF.

CDR3 loop: CASSPMVAGAYNEQFF. DNA for the CDR3: TGTGCCAGCTCACCAATGGTAGCGGGAGCCTACAATGAGCAGTTCTTC. The chain employs TRBV18 and TRBJ2-1; 9 bases align to TRBD2. Germline V lookup: CDR1 KGHSH, CDR2 LQKENI. V lost 2 bases and J lost 2; bases outside the gene matches: 4. There are 16 residues in the CDR3. The full variable domain, in which reference TRBV18 and TRBJ2-1 provide the parts outside the CDR3, is NAGVMQNPRHLVRRRGQEARLRCSPMKGHSHVYWYRQLPEEGLKFMVYLQKENIIDESGMPKERFSAEFPKEGPSILRIQQVVRGDSAAYFCASSPMVAGAYNEQFFGPGTRLTVL.

Written as DNA, the CDR3 is TGTGCCAGCTCACCGAGGACTAGCGGGAGGGGATCGGAGACCCAGTACTTC. Its translation is CASSPRTSGRGSETQYF. The rearrangement joins TRBV18 to TRBJ2-5; 15 bases match TRBD2. J was trimmed by 5 bases and V by 3 bases; bases with no gene match: 7. CDR3 length: 17 amino acids. CDR1 and CDR2 (germline): KGHSH, LQKENI. Full variable domain (rest looked up from reference TRBV18 and TRBJ2-5): NAGVMQNPRHLVRRRGQEARLRCSPMKGHSHVYWYRQLPEEGLKFMVYLQKENIIDESGMPKERFSAEFPKEGPSILRIQQVVRGDSAAYFCASSPRTSGRGSETQYFGPGTRLLVL.

The V and J genes are TRBV20-1 and TRBJ1-1; 8 bases are shared with TRBD1. Germline V CDR1 and CDR2: DFQATT, SNEGSKA (reference sequence). This CDR3 is built from 16 residues. V lost 4 bases, J lost 1 base, and 11 bases stayed unmatched. The CDR3 loop reads CSAINTGQGTNTEAFF. In nucleotides, the CDR3 is TGCAGTGCTATAAATACTGGACAGGGCACGAACACTGAAGCTTTCTTT.

This chain connects TRBV20-1 to TRBJ2-3, with no clear D. Germline CDR1 DFQATT, CDR2 SNEGSKA (reference sequence). The CDR3 length is 12 residues. The V end lost 3 bases, the J end lost 8 bases, and 12 bases lay between the germline ends. CDR3 amino acids: CSASAPSATQYF. CDR3 sequence (DNA): TGCAGTGCTAGCGCCCCTTCAGCTACGCAGTATTTT.

This rearrangement joins TRBV10-3 to TRBJ1-2; TRBD1 matches at 8 bases. Germline CDR1 ENHRY, CDR2 SYGVKD. This CDR3 is 14 amino acids long. V shed 4 bases and J 6 bases; nucleotides not matched to a gene: 7. CDR3: CAISGSGGANGYTF. The CDR3 nucleotides are TGTGCCATCAGTGGGTCAGGGGGCGCGAATGGCTACACCTTC.

This clonotype has a single count. CDR3 amino acids: CASSFPYSSYNEQFF. Here the CDR3 DNA reads TGTGCCAGCAGTTTCCCATATAGCTCCTACAATGAGCAGTTCTTC. The chain links TRBV27 to TRBJ2-1; D unclear. Germline V gene data show CDR1 as MNHEY and CDR2 as SMNVEV (reference sequence). V shed 3 bases and J shed 0 bases, with 9 bases lying between them. This CDR3 comprises 15 residues.

J is TRBJ2-7 and V is TRBV5-1, with TRBD2 matching over 10 bases. Germline CDR1 is SGHRS and CDR2 is YFSETQ. Unmatched junction bases numbered 6, after V lost 4 bases and J lost 2 bases. The CDR3 consists of 15 residues. The CDR3 loop reads CASSVTSGTTYEQYF. The DNA of the CDR3 is TGCGCCAGCAGCGTTACTAGCGGGACAACCTACGAGCAGTACTTC.

This chain connects TRBV7-2 to TRBJ2-5; possibly TRBD1 for D (7 bases). Germline V gene sequence: CDR1 SGHTA, CDR2 FQGNSA. The CDR3 extends over 14 amino acids. V was pared by 3 bases and J by 2 bases, with 10 bases between. The CDR3 sequence is CASSFPGGQETQYF. Written as DNA, the CDR3 is TGTGCCAGCAGCTTCCCAGGGGGGCAAGAGACCCAGTACTTC. Looking up the rest from reference TRBV7-2 and TRBJ2-5 gives the full variable domain: GAGVSQSPSNKVTEKGKDVELRCDPISGHTALYWYRQSLGQGLEFLIYFQGNSAPDKSGLPSDRFSAERTGGSVSTLTIQRTQQEDSAVYLCASSFPGGQETQYFGPGTRLLVL.

The rearrangement uses TRBV30 and TRBJ2-5; TRBD1 matches at 8 bases. Trimming cost V 8 bases and J 5 bases; bases outside gene matches: 10. The germline gives CDR1 GTSNPN, CDR2 SVGIG (reference sequence). This CDR3 spans 13 amino acids. This chain's CDR3 is CARGQGAGETQYF. As DNA, the CDR3 is TGTGCCCGGGGCCAGGGGGCGGGGGAGACCCAGTACTTC.

The chain links TRBV12-3 or TRBV12-4 to TRBJ2-1, with a weak D call TRBD2 (5 bases). Between the trimmed V and J ends, which lost 5 bases and 1 base, there was a span of 6 bases. There are 13 residues in the CDR3. As DNA, the CDR3 is TGTGCCAGCAGTCGGGGATCCTACAATGAGCAGTTCTTC. It encodes CASSRGSYNEQFF.

This chain connects TRBV27 to TRBJ2-5; D not resolved. The CDR3 runs 13 residues. The ends were cut back, 4 bases at V and 2 bases at J, with 8 bases in the middle. From germline, CDR1 is MNHEY and CDR2 SMNVEV (reference sequence). CDR3 sequence (DNA): TGTGCCAGCAGTTCCCGCAGGCAAGAGACCCAGTACTTC. Its protein product is CASSSRRQETQYF.

This chain links TRBV20-1 with TRBJ2-5, with TRBD2 as a possible D gene (6 bases). V gave up 6 bases and J gave up 5 bases, with 16 bases separating them. CDR3 size: 13 residues. CDR1 and CDR2 from the germline V gene are DFQATT and SNEGSKA (reference sequence). CDR3 in DNA: TGCAGTGCCAGTCCCGGGAGCGGGGAGACCCAGTACTTC. Protein product: CSASPGSGETQYF.

The rearrangement links TRBV7-2 to TRBJ1-1; D is undetermined. Germline CDR1 SGHTA, CDR2 FQGNSA. Trimming shortened V by 2 bases and J by 0 bases, and 7 bases separated the two germline ends. This CDR3 has 14 residues. The chain's CDR3 is CASSLNTLNTEAFF. As DNA, the CDR3 is TGTGCCAGCAGCTTAAACACCCTGAACACTGAAGCTTTCTTT.

The chain recombines TRBV9 with TRBJ2-7; a weak D match, TRBD1 (6 bases). CDR3 size: 14 residues. V was clipped by 0 bases and J by 1 base, with 8 bases between them. CDR1 is SGDLS and CDR2 is YYNGEE in the germline V gene. CDR3 residues: CASSVATGSYEQYF. The CDR3 DNA reads TGTGCCAGCAGCGTAGCTACAGGGTCCTACGAGCAGTACTTC.

This clonotype was counted once. V is TRBV6-4 and J is TRBJ2-2, with 7 bases aligning to TRBD1. Germline-derived CDR1 and CDR2 are MRHNA and SNTAGT. With 2 bases clipped from V and 0 bases from J, the junction kept 0 bases outside the gene matches. CDR3 size: 15 residues. The DNA of the CDR3 is TGTGCCAGCAGTGACGGGACAGCGAACACCGGGGAGCTGTTTTTT. Translated, it gives CASSDGTANTGELFF.

This clonotype was picked up a small number of times. J is TRBJ2-6 and V is TRBV9, with unresolved D. Germline assignment: CDR1 SGDLS and CDR2 YYNGEE. This CDR3 has 13 amino acids. Deletions cut 4 bases from V and 3 bases from J, with 5 bases between. CDR3 sequence reads: CASSPGGANVLTF. The DNA of the CDR3 is TGTGCCAGCAGCCCTGGTGGGGCCAACGTCCTGACTTTC.